This is a list of T cell receptor beta chains from one sample in a study of blood T cell repertoires in COVID-19. TCRdb keeps only in-frame clones here, not all; method: immunoSEQ multiplex PCR. The sample comprises almost 250,000 clones, about 82% of which are singletons, and about 9.1% rests with the top ten. The sequenced sample was PBMCs or T cells enriched from blood (not recorded which). The receptors derive from a woman in her 50s with acute COVID-19. The CDR3 runs from the conserved cysteine through the conserved F or W. A D gene is named only where the DNA matches it firmly. Clone size appears in some rows only: once, few, many, or a class for an expanded clone.

j_gene,d_gene,abundance,v_gene,CDR3nt,CDR3aa
TRBJ2-3,-,-,TRBV5-1,TGCGCCAGCAGCTTGGGACGGGGATCTAGCACAGATACGCAGTATTTT,CASSLGRGSSTDTQYF
TRBJ1-2,TRBD1,-,TRBV19,TGTGCCAGTAGTGGACAGGGGCATACCCTTAACTATGGCTACACCTTC,CASSGQGHTLNYGYTF
TRBJ2-1,-,-,TRBV27,TGTGCCAGCAGCTTGATAGGACAGCCCCATGGGCAGTTCTTC,CASSLIGQPHGQFF
TRBJ2-3,TRBD2,-,TRBV19,TGTGCCAGTAGTGCCCGGAGTAGCGGGGGTCAACTAGATACGCAGTATTTT,CASSARSSGGQLDTQYF
TRBJ1-1,-,medium-sized,TRBV7-9,TGTGCCAGCAGCCCGTCGGGTAAGGCTGAAGCTTTCTTT,CASSPSGKAEAFF
TRBJ1-5,-,-,TRBV6-5,TGTGCCAGCAGTACAGACAGAAATCAGCCCCAGCATTTT,CASSTDRNQPQHF
TRBJ2-2,-,-,TRBV19,TGTGCCAGTAGTATGGGGGGGGCCGGCGGGGAGCTGTTTTTT,CASSMGGAGGELFF
TRBJ1-5,-,-,TRBV2,TGTGCCAGCGGGGGGGTGCCCCAGCATTTT,CASGGVPQHF
TRBJ1-2,-,-,TRBV5-4,TGTGCCAGCAGCTCCTCTCAAGGCGGCTACTATGGCTACACCTTC,CASSSSQGGYYGYTF
TRBJ1-2,-,-,TRBV27,TGTGCCAGCAGTTTAAATCCCCACACAGGCACTGGCGTGGGCTACACCTTC,CASSLNPHTGTGVGYTF
TRBJ1-1,-,few,TRBV9,TGTGCCAGCAGCGTAGTTACAGGGAACACTGAAGCTTTCTTT,CASSVVTGNTEAFF
TRBJ1-1,TRBD1,-,TRBV7-9,TGTGCCAGCAACCCGACAGGGGAAGCTTTCTTT,CASNPTGEAFF
TRBJ2-7,-,-,TRBV21-1,TGTGCCAGCAGCATCCGGACAGGGAGAGGTGACGAGCAGTACTTC,CASSIRTGRGDEQYF
TRBJ2-7,TRBD1,-,TRBV18,TGTGCCAGCTCACACGAAGACAGGGTTCGTAACGAGCAGTACTTC,CASSHEDRVRNEQYF
TRBJ2-7,-,few,TRBV6-5,TGTGCCAGCAGGCGGCACTCCTACGAGCAGTACTTC,CASRRHSYEQYF
TRBJ2-7,-,-,TRBV2,TGTGCCAGCCTCCTCTCGGCAGGATCAAACTCCTACGAGCAGTACTTC,CASLLSAGSNSYEQYF
TRBJ2-7,TRBD1,few,TRBV3-1/TRBV3-2,TGTGCCAGCAGCCAATCCAGGACAGGGGGCGAGCAGTACTTC,CASSQSRTGGEQYF
TRBJ1-2,-,-,TRBV6-5,TGTGCCAGCAGTTACACAGCCGCCAACTATGGCTACACCTTC,CASSYTAANYGYTF
TRBJ2-3,TRBD2,few,TRBV19,TGTGCCAGTAGTAGTAGGCTAGCGGGATCCTCCCAGGAGGTGACGCAGTATTTT,CASSSRLAGSSQEVTQYF
TRBJ2-2,-,-,TRBV7-2,TGTGCCAGCAGCTCCCTATCCGGAACCGGGACATTCACCGGGGAGCTGTTTTTT,CASSSLSGTGTFTGELFF
TRBJ1-1,TRBD1,once,TRBV27,TGTGCCAGCAGTGCGAGACAGGGGGTAGGTCAGGCTTTCTTT,CASSARQGVGQAFF
TRBJ1-4,TRBD1,once,TRBV30,TGTGCCTGGAGTGTAATGGACAGGGAAAAACTGTTTTTT,CAWSVMDREKLFF
TRBJ2-3,-,-,TRBV7-6,TGTGCCAGCAGCGTGGAGGACAGAGTGTCCGATACGCAGTATTTT,CASSVEDRVSDTQYF
TRBJ1-1,-,-,TRBV30,TGTGCCTGGACTAGAGGGAGGGAGACTGAAGCTTTCTTT,CAWTRGRETEAFF
TRBJ1-5,-,-,TRBV6-1,TGTGCCAGCAGTGACGGGGTTGGCGTCAATCAGCCCCAGCATTTT,CASSDGVGVNQPQHF
TRBJ1-2,TRBD1,-,TRBV19,TGTGCCAGTAGTTTGGGACAGATACGCTATGGCTACACCTTC,CASSLGQIRYGYTF